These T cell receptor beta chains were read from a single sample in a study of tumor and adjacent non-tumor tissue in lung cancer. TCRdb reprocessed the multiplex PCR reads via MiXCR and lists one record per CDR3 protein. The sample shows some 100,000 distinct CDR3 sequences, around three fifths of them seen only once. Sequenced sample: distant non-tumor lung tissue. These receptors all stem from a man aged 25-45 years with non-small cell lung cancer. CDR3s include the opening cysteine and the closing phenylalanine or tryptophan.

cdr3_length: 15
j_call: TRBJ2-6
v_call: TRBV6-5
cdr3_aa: CATGGGESVANVLTF

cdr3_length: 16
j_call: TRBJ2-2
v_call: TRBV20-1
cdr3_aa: CSARDISGGDARELFF

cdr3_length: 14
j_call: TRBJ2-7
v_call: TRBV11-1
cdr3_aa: CASSPRDRAWEQYF

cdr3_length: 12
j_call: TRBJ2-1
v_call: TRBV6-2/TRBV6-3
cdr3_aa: CASCLTMNEQFF

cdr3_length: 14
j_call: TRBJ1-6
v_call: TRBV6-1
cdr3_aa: CATEVGRDLSPLHF

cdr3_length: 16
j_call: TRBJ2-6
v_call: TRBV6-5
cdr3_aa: CASSRTASSGANVLTF

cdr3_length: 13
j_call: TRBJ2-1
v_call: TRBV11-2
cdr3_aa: CVSSLGWPNEQFF

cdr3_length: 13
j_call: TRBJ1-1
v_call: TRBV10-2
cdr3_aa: CASSGQGGTEAIF

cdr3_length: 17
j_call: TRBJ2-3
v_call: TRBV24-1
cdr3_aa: CATSDPSTSGKDDTQYF

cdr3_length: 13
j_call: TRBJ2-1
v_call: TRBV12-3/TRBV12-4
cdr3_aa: CASSLREGRAKFF

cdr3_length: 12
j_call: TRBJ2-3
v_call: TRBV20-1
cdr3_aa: CSARLGRDAQYF

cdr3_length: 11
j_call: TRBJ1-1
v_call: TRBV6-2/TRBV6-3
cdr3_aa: CASSLVLESFF

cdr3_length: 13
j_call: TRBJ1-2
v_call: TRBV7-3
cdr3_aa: CASSRGAGYGYTF

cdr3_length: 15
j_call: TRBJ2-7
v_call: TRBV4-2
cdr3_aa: CASSPASESDYEQYF

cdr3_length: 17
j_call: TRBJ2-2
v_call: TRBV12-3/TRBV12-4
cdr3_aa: CASSLWGGAWNAGELFF

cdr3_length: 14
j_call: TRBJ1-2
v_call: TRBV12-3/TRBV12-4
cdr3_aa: CASAEGVWDYGYTF

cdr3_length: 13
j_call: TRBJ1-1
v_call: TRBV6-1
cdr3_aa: CASPLTGETEAFF

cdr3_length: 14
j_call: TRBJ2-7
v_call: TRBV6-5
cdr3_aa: CAKSLDRGPIEQYF

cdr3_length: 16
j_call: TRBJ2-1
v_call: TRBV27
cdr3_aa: CASSLNGLAGGDEQFF

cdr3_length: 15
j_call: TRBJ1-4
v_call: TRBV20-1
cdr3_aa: CSAKRVGAFNKKLFF

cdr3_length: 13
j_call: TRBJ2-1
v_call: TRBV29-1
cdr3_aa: CSVEGTDYSEQFF

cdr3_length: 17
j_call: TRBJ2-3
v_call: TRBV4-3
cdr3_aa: CASSHRQRAKFTDTQCF